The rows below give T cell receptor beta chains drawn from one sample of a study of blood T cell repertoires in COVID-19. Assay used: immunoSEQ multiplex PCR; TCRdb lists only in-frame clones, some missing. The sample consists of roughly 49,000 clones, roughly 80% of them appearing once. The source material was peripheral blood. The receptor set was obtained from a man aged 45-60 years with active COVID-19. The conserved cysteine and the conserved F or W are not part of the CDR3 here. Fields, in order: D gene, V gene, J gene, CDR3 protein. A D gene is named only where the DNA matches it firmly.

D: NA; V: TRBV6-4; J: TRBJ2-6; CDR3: ASSESYSGANVLT
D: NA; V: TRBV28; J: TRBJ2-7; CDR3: ASSMGLYEQY
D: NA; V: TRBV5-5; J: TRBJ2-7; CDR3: ASSLRGKTYEQY
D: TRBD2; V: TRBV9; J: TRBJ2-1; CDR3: ASSVQSGASYNEQF
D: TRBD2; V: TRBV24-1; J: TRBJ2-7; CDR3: ATSDAGTGGYEQY
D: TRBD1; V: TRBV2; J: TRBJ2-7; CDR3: ASRGSRTGFDEQY
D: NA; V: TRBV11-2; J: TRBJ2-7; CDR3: ASSSTGYEQY
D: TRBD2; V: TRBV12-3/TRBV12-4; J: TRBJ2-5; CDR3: ASSLEIAGTQY
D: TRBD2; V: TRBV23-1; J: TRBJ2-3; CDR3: ASSQSKTSGWKDTQY
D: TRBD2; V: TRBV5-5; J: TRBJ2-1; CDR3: ASSVERGAYNEQF